This T cell receptor beta chain was obtained from a study of cytomegalovirus exposure and HLA in healthy donors. 60 Vbeta and 13 Jbeta primers were used in PCR. TCRdb's table, derived via immunoSEQ multiplex PCR, lists solely in-frame clones and lacks some. The data show around 160,000 clones, with around 68% seen just once and 2.5% to 3% held by the top ten. Points on this clone: Its antigen is still unknown.

Germline CDR1 is SGHNT and CDR2 is YYREEE (reference sequence). The ends lost 0 bases at V and 4 bases at J; junction bases unmatched: 5. The length of the CDR3 is 17 residues. Study-level points and caveats: With later analysis, a missense DCLRE1C variant became linked to TCR beta V- and J-gene trimming. CMV antigen specificity of three CMV-associated chains was confirmed in vitro.

The TCR comes from a middle-aged woman in good health and CMV-seropositive. This chain links TRBV5-4 with TRBJ2-2, with 11 bases aligning to TRBD1. The sequenced sample consisted of PBMCs. The CDR3 sequence: CASSLAGGQGGTGELFF. CDR3 DNA: TGTGCCAGCAGCTTGGCCGGGGGACAGGGGGGCACCGGGGAGCTGTTTTTT.